The subject of this entry is one T cell receptor beta chain. Produced via immunoSEQ multiplex PCR; TCRdb's table is partial and in-frame only. The sample includes 150,000 to 200,000 clones, around 76% of them seen just once. The sample is drawn from a study of blood T cell repertoires in COVID-19. V was shortened by 3 bases and J by 4 bases, with 13 bases between the two germline ends. The V gene's germline CDR1 is MNHEY and CDR2 SMNVEV (reference sequence). The CDR3 has 15 residues. The sequence derives from a woman aged 50 to 60 with acute COVID-19. Sequencing was done on a sample of PBMCs or T cells enriched from blood (not recorded which). This chain links TRBV27 with TRBJ1-3; D not resolved. CDR3 amino acids: CASSFSSGAGNTIYF. The CDR3 DNA reads as TGTGCCAGCAGTTTTAGCTCCGGCGCGGGAAACACCATATATTTT.